The sequence of this T cell receptor (beta chain) was determined in a study of T cells after yellow fever vaccination. Whole-study results and caveats: It was a weaker secondary response, yet one that peaked faster, at day 5 versus 15. Most primary-vaccination clones recurred post-booster (around 95% CD4, roughly 87% CD8).

V lost 3 bases to trimming and J lost 3 bases, with 9 bases between them. The CDR3 length is 14 residues. Germline-derived CDR1 and CDR2 are SGHTA and FQGNSA. They built TCR cDNA with 5'RACE template switching, a step that put in a universal primer site and UMIs. TCRdb recomputed calls from the 5' RACE reads with MiXCR, one row per CDR3 protein. The repertoire consists of 110,000 to 150,000 distinct CDR3 sequences, with roughly 6.7% occurring once and the leading ten covering more than 0.6%. This clonotype was seen repeatedly, ten times or more. Its target is not known. The genes are TRBV7-2 and TRBJ2-1, with D perhaps given as TRBD1 or TRBD2 (5 bases each). The sequences come from CD4+ T cells sorted from PBMCs, collected 10 days after the yellow fever booster vaccination. The receptor was derived from a man in his thirties or forties who received the YFV17D yellow fever vaccine. The CDR3 coding sequence is TGTGCCAGCAGCTTCGGGGCTAGCTACAATGAGCAGTTCTTC. It is translated as CASSFGASYNEQFF.